Below, one T cell receptor (beta chain) is given with its context. Antigen specificity is unknown. RNA was extracted with the RNeasy kit, and a quantity of about 0.45 to 1 ug was reverse transcribed using random hexamers. TCRdb called the immunoSEQ multiplex PCR reads again in MiXCR, with one record for every CDR3 protein. The table shows roughly 89,000 distinct CDR3 sequences, with approximately 96% occurring only once. Germline CDR1 SGHRS, CDR2 YFSETQ. The CDR3 extends over 15 amino acids. With V trimmed by 0 bases and J by 4 bases, 2 bases remained unmatched. These data belong to a study of CD8 T cells in Susac syndrome. Study-level findings and limits: Maximal CD8+ clonal expansion in Susac was observed within TEMRA cells and among active patients.

The chain combines TRBV5-1 with TRBJ1-5; 9 positions match TRBD1. This receptor was obtained from a human donor with Susac syndrome. The sample consisted of CD8+ T cells from PBMCs. CDR3 DNA sequence: TGCGCCAGCAGCTTGGGACAGGGGGTAAATCAGCCCCAGCATTTT. Translated: CASSLGQGVNQPQHF.